This TCR beta chain was identified in a study of blood T cell repertoires in COVID-19. Across the study: Both acute and convalescent COVID-19 samples were obtained from the United States, Italy and Spain.

Trimming stripped 4 bases from V and 0 bases from J, with 28 bases between. This CDR3 comprises 20 residues. The germline CDR1 and CDR2 sequences are SGHDN and FVKESK. Only in-frame clones appear in the TCRdb table, and some are missing; sequencing was by immunoSEQ multiplex PCR. Among under 250,000 clones, around 84% were seen once, and the ten largest hold roughly 2.6%. The sequence was obtained from a middle-aged man who had recovered from COVID-19. The sequenced sample was peripheral blood. The chain employs TRBV14 and TRBJ2-7, with D possibly matching TRBD2 (5 bases). The chain's CDR3 is CASSPMNERTSQGSSYEQYF. CDR3 nucleotide sequence: TGTGCCAGCAGCCCAATGAACGAACGGACTTCTCAAGGCAGCTCCTACGAGCAGTACTTC.